These 25 T cell receptor beta chains share one sample of origin, sequenced in a study of human T cells and chemical hapten exposure. From the RACE reads, TCRdb called clonotypes with MiXCR, one entry per CDR3 protein. The sample includes some 49,000 distinct CDR3 sequences, 8.5% to 10% of them seen just once. Time point meaning: pre-sensitization, week 0. Treatment here: therapeutic diphenylcyclopropenone sensitization with weekly scalp DPC. It was unfractionated whole blood from which total RNA was extracted. Sequencing was performed on whole blood, taken in connection with sensitization to the hapten diphenylcyclopropenone (DPC). These receptors originate from a young woman with alopecia areata. Some clones in this sample may be carry-over from other donors' samples.

As regards this clonotype: A single base separates this from a much larger clone, so it may be a read error. The gene calls are TRBV14 and TRBJ1-2; possibly TRBD1 for D (6 bases). The CDR3 sequence is 16 residues long. Germline V gene lookup returns CDR1 SGHDN and CDR2 FVKESK. The CDR3 coding sequence is TGTGGCAGCAGCCAAGAAAGGGACATCCAGATCTATGGCTACACCTTC. It encodes CGSSQERDIQIYGYTF.

This clonotype was counted a few times. The chain has TRBV4-3 and TRBJ2-3, with D unresolved. The germline V and J ends were trimmed by 0 bases and 6 bases, with 7 bases remaining between them. This CDR3 region has 13 residues. Germline V gene data show CDR1 as LGHNA and CDR2 as YSLEER. CDR3 region: CASSQESRDTQYF. In nucleotides, the CDR3 is TGCGCCAGCAGCCAAGAGTCTAGGGATACGCAGTATTTT.

This clonotype was detected only a few times. The chain uses TRBV7-2 and TRBJ2-5, with 9 nucleotides matching TRBD2. J was trimmed by 2 bases and V by 3 bases; bases with no gene match: 10. Germline loops: CDR1 SGHTA, CDR2 FQGNSA. The CDR3 length is 17 residues. This CDR3 is CASSFNLRSGGQETQYF. The CDR3 coding sequence is TGTGCCAGCAGCTTTAACTTACGTAGCGGGGGTCAAGAGACCCAGTACTTC.

As for this clonotype: This may be a read error, as it is one base from a much larger clone. This chain joins TRBV12-3 or TRBV12-4 and TRBJ2-2, with D uncertain. The CDR3 runs to 14 residues. V was shortened by 5 bases and J by 4 bases, with 11 bases between the two germline ends. CDR3 sequence: CASSPTEPTGELFF. The CDR3 DNA sequence: TGTGCCAGCAGTCCTACAGAGCCCACCGGGGAGCTGTTTTTT.

This clonotype has a handful of counts. The chain recombines TRBV5-1 with TRBJ1-6, with D hard to call. The CDR3 consists of 18 residues. With 0 bases removed from V and 3 bases from J, the gap between germline ends came to 16 bases. CDR1 is SGHRS and CDR2 is YFSETQ in the germline V gene. CDR3 DNA sequence: TGCGCCAGCAGCTTGGGTGGGCTTGGACCGAACTATAATTCACCCCTCCACTTT. Residues: CASSLGGLGPNYNSPLHF.

This clonotype was seen repeatedly, ten times or more. The V call is TRBV4-3, the J call TRBJ2-3; D uncertain. With 1 base removed from V and 4 bases from J, the gap between germline ends came to 6 bases. The length of the CDR3 is 13 residues. In germline, CDR1 is LGHNA, CDR2 YSLEER. The CDR3 region has the DNA TGCGCCAGCAGCCAAGGGGAAGCAGATACGCAGTATTTT. Protein product: CASSQGEADTQYF.

About this clonotype: One junction end does not reproduce the germline sequence, and a read error may be involved. V is TRBV6-6 and J is TRBJ1-2, with D possibly matching TRBD1 (5 bases). The CDR3 consists of 14 residues. Per the germline V gene, CDR1 is MNHNY and CDR2 is SVGAGI (reference sequence). The DNA for the CDR3 is TGTGCCAGCCTCCAGGGTCAGACAGCTGGAGGCTACAACTTC. It specifies CASLQGQTAGGYNF.

There are a few counts of this clonotype. V is TRBV7-2 and J is TRBJ2-3; D gene uncertain. The germline gives CDR1 SGHTA, CDR2 FQGNSA. The CDR3 consists of 11 residues. With 5 bases removed from V and 5 bases from J, the gap between germline ends came to 5 bases. The CDR3 loop is CASSGRDTQYF. DNA for the CDR3: TGTGCCAGCAGCGGTCGAGATACGCAGTATTTT.

There are many counts of this clonotype. The chain carries TRBV5-1 and TRBJ1-1; the D is unclear. The germline V gene encodes CDR1 SGHRS and CDR2 YFSETQ. V lost 2 bases and J lost 7, with 9 bases in between. The CDR3 is made up of 12 amino acids. CDR3 residues: CASSLPGGEAFF. The CDR3, as DNA: TGCGCCAGCAGCTTACCGGGCGGTGAAGCTTTCTTT.

This clonotype was observed many times. The chain recombines TRBV7-9 with TRBJ1-5; D not resolved. Germline assignment: CDR1 SEHNR and CDR2 FQNEAQ (reference sequence). The CDR3 loop spans 13 amino acids. The V gene lost 1 base and the J gene lost 4 bases, with 5 bases spanning the gap. CDR3 amino acids: CASSLEENQPQHF. CDR3 sequence (DNA): TGTGCCAGCAGCTTAGAGGAGAATCAGCCCCAGCATTTT.

The V and J genes are TRBV6-1 and TRBJ1-1; maybe TRBD1 (6 bases). The germline V gene encodes CDR1 MNHNS and CDR2 SASEGT. This CDR3 contains 15 residues. V shed 2 bases and J shed 5 bases, with 15 bases lying between them. Here the CDR3 DNA reads TGTGCCAGCAGTGAAACCCCCGGGGGCCTTACTGAAGCTTTCTTT. This translates into CASSETPGGLTEAFF.

The V call is TRBV3-1, the J call TRBJ2-1; unclear D gene. CDR1 LGHDT and CDR2 YNNKEL come from the germline V gene (reference sequence). V shed 1 base and J shed 9 bases, with 13 bases lying between them. This CDR3 has 14 residues. CDR3 protein: CASSQASAPGEQFF. DNA for the CDR3: TGTGCCAGCAGCCAAGCGTCGGCCCCCGGTGAGCAGTTCTTC.

This clonotype came up a few times. The J gene is TRBJ2-7, the V gene TRBV5-1; D uncertain. Trimming cost V 1 base and J 3 bases, with 11 bases left between them. This CDR3 has 14 amino acids. Germline-derived CDR1 and CDR2 are SGHRS and YFSETQ. The CDR3 reads CASSLSGIDYEQYF. The CDR3 nucleotides read TGCGCCAGCAGCTTGTCGGGCATTGACTACGAGCAGTACTTC.

V usage is TRBV3-1 and J usage is TRBJ2-6; no definite D call. Trimming took off 5 bases at V and 0 bases at J, with 8 bases between the two ends. The germline CDR1 and CDR2 sequences are LGHDT and YNNKEL (reference sequence). This CDR3 is 15 amino acids long. CDR3 region: CASSVTGSGANVLTF. DNA for the CDR3: TGTGCCAGCAGCGTTACTGGCTCTGGGGCCAACGTCCTGACTTTC.

This rearrangement joins TRBV20-1 to TRBJ2-7; 10 nucleotides line up with TRBD1. Germline CDR1 and CDR2: DFQATT and SNEGSKA (reference sequence). CDR3 length: 14 amino acids. With V trimmed by 1 base and J by 9 bases, 9 bases remained unmatched. This chain's CDR3 is CSARAGTGESGQYF. The DNA of the CDR3 is TGCAGTGCTAGAGCCGGGACAGGGGAGAGCGGGCAGTACTTC.

This clonotype has a handful of counts. The chain joins TRBV7-8 to TRBJ2-5; TRBD2 might be the D (6 bases). This CDR3 has 14 amino acids. Germline CDR1 SGHVS, CDR2 FQNEAQ. Trimming removed 1 base from V and 1 base from J, with 7 bases in between. The CDR3 sequence is CASSLERVQETQYF. CDR3 DNA sequence: TGTGCCAGCAGCTTAGAGCGGGTCCAAGAGACCCAGTACTTC.

The sample holds many counts of this clonotype. The chain carries TRBV5-1 and TRBJ1-3; no definite D call. CDR1 is SGHRS, CDR2 YFSETQ, per germline. The CDR3 is 14 amino acids. V lost 4 bases and J lost 0, with 8 bases in between. The CDR3 DNA reads as TGCGCCAGCAGCCCGGACTACTCTGGAAACACCATATATTTT. Encoded protein: CASSPDYSGNTIYF.

V is TRBV20-1 and J is TRBJ1-5; perhaps TRBD1 as D (5 bases). The CDR3 spans 15 residues. Trimming removed 3 bases at V and 2 bases at J, with 14 bases between. Germline CDR1 and CDR2: DFQATT and SNEGSKA (reference sequence). The CDR3 reads CSASSWGRGNQPQHF. The CDR3 nucleotides are TGCAGTGCTAGCTCCTGGGGCCGGGGCAATCAGCCCCAGCATTTT.

This clonotype turned up a few times. The CDR3, as DNA: TGTGCCAGCAGTTTTCAGCTGACCTACGAGCAGTACTTC. It is translated as CASSFQLTYEQYF. The chain uses TRBV27 and TRBJ2-7; D is unclear. The V end lost 3 bases, the J end lost 2 bases, and 8 bases lay between the germline ends. The CDR3 is made up of 13 amino acids. Per the germline V gene, CDR1 is MNHEY and CDR2 is SMNVEV (reference sequence).

The chain is built from TRBV7-2 and TRBJ2-5; D is unclear. V was cut by 0 bases and J by 5 bases, with 7 bases left in between. The CDR3 covers 13 residues. In germline, CDR1 is SGHTA, CDR2 FQGNSA. This CDR3 is CASSLAGGETQYF. In DNA, the CDR3 is TGTGCCAGCAGCTTAGCAGGCGGCGAGACCCAGTACTTC. Filled out from reference TRBV7-2 and TRBJ2-5, the complete variable domain reads GAGVSQSPSNKVTEKGKDVELRCDPISGHTALYWYRQSLGQGLEFLIYFQGNSAPDKSGLPSDRFSAERTGGSVSTLTIQRTQQEDSAVYLCASSLAGGETQYFGPGTRLLVL.

This clonotype was recorded a few times. CDR3 sequence: CASSLLPKGEKAFF. CDR3 nucleotide sequence: TGTGCCAGCAGTCTACTCCCGAAGGGGGAGAAAGCTTTCTTT. V and J are TRBV2 and TRBJ1-1; weak D call: TRBD1 (6 bases). The CDR3 runs to 14 residues. Per the germline V gene, CDR1 is SNHLY and CDR2 is FYNNEI. Trimming took off 5 bases at V and 9 bases at J, with 19 bases between the two ends.

The CDR3 sequence: CASSLLAGGWGTEAFF. The DNA of the CDR3 is TGTGCCAGCAGTTTGCTCGCAGGGGGATGGGGCACTGAAGCTTTCTTT. The rearrangement uses TRBV27 and TRBJ1-1, with 7 positions matching TRBD1. The germline CDR1 and CDR2 sequences are MNHEY and SMNVEV (reference sequence). The CDR3 extends over 16 amino acids. Unmatched junction bases numbered 11, after V lost 3 bases and J lost 4 bases.

This clonotype was seen a handful of times. The gene calls are TRBV7-8 and TRBJ1-6; a weak D match, TRBD1 (5 bases). Trimming shortened V by 5 bases and J by 8 bases, and 10 bases separated the two germline ends. The CDR3 length is 13 residues. From germline, CDR1 is SGHVS and CDR2 FQNEAQ. The CDR3 loop reads CASSRGQDSPLHF. CDR3 nucleotide sequence: TGTGCCAGCAGCCGGGGCCAGGATTCACCCCTCCACTTT.

On this clonotype: A much more abundant neighbour one base away suggests this may be a read error. V is TRBV7-2 and J is TRBJ2-1, with 8 bases matching TRBD2. Germline values: CDR1 SGHTA, CDR2 FQGNSA. This CDR3 is built from 14 residues. Written as DNA, the CDR3 is TGTGCCAGCAGCCAGGGGCGGGGGGCGAATGAGCAGTCCTTC. Translated, it gives CASSQGRGANEQSF. The whole variable domain, remainder taken from reference TRBV7-2 and TRBJ2-1, is GAGVSQSPSNKVTEKGKDVELRCDPISGHTALYWYRQSLGQGLEFLIYFQGNSAPDKSGLPSDRFSAERTGGSVSTLTIQRTQQEDSAVYLCASSQGRGANEQSFGPGTRLTVL.

Note on this clonotype: Given a much more abundant clone one base away, this may be a read error. This chain joins TRBV6-5 and TRBJ1-1, with D uncertain. Trimming shortened V by 8 bases and J by 1 base, and 11 bases separated the two germline ends. Germline V gene sequence: CDR1 MNHEY, CDR2 SVGAGI. This CDR3 has 13 amino acids. The CDR3 coding sequence is TGTGCCAGCCTAGGGAGACAGAACACTGAAGCTTTCTTT. The encoded protein is CASLGRQNTEAFF.